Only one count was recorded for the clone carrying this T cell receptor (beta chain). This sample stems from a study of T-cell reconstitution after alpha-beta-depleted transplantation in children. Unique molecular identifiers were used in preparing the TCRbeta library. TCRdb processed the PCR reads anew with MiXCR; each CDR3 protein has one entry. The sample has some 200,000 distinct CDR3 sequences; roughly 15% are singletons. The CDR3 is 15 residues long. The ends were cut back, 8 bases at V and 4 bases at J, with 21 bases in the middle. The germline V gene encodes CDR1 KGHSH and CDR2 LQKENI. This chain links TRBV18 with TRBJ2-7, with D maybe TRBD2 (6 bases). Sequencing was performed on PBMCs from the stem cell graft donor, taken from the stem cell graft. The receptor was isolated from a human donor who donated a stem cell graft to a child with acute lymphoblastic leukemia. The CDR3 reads CASVHPGLKTYEQYF. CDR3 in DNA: TGTGCCAGCGTCCATCCGGGACTGAAGACTTACGAGCAGTACTTC. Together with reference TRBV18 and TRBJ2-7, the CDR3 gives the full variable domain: NAGVMQNPRHLVRRRGQEARLRCSPMKGHSHVYWYRQLPEEGLKFMVYLQKENIIDESGMPKERFSAEFPKEGPSILRIQQVVRGDSAAYFCASVHPGLKTYEQYFGPGTRLTVT.